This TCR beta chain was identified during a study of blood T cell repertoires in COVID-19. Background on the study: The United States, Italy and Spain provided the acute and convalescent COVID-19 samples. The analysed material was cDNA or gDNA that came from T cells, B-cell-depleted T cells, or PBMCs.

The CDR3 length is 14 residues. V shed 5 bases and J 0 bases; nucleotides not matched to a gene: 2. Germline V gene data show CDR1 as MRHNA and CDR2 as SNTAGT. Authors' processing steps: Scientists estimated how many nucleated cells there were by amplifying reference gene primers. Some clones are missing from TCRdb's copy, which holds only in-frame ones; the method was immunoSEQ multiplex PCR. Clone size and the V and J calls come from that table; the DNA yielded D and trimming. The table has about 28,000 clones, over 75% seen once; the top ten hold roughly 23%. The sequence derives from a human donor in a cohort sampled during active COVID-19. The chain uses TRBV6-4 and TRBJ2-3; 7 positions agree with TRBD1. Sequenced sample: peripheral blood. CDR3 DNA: TGTGCCAGCAGTCGGGACAGTAGCACAGATACGCAGTATTTT. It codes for CASSRDSSTDTQYF.